This T cell receptor (beta chain) was observed in a study of blood T cells in healthy people across ages. Study context: There was about one barcoded beta molecule captured by template switching per two T cells.

For the second PCR, which ran for roughly 7 to 11 cycles, a sample-barcoded 5' primer and a J-beta primer mix were used. TCRdb reprocessed the 5' RACE reads with MiXCR, giving one entry per CDR3 protein. In the table there are hundreds of thousands of distinct CDR3 sequences, 50% to 60% of which are singletons. Germline V gene data show CDR1 as SGHTA and CDR2 as FQGTGA. CDR3 length: 13 amino acids. Trimming removed 5 bases from V and 4 bases from J, with 10 bases in between. This clonotype was seen repeatedly, ten times or more. The TCR comes from a man aged 55 to 70 in good health. This rearrangement joins TRBV7-3 to TRBJ2-3, with D possibly TRBD2 on 6 matching bases. The sequencing sample was made of blood. CDR3 region: CASSVREADTQYF. For the CDR3, the DNA is TGTGCCAGCAGCGTAAGGGAGGCAGATACGCAGTATTTT.